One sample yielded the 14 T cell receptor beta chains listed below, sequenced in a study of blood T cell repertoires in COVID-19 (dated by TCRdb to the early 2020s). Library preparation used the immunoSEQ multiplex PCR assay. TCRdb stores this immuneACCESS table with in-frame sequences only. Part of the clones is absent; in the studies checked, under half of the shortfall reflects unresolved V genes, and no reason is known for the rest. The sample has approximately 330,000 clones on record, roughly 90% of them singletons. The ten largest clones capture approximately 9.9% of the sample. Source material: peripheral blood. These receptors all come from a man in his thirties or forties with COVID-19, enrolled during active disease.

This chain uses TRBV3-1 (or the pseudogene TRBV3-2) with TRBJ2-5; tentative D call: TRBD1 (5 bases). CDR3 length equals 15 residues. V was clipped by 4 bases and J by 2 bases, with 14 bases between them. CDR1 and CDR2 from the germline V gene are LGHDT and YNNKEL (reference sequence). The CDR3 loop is CASSRQISQQETQYF. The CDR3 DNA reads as TGTGCCAGCAGCCGACAGATCTCCCAACAAGAGACCCAGTACTTC.

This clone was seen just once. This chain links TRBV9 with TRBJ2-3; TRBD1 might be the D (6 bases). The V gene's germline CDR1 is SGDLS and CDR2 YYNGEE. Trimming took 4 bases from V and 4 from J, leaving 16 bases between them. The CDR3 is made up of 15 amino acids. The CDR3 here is CASSPRGSIADTQYF. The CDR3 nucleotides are TGTGCCAGCAGCCCCAGGGGATCGATCGCAGATACGCAGTATTTT.

CDR3 coding DNA: TGTGCCAGCAGCTTGGTAGGGGGCTTCGACTATGGCTACACCTTC. Translating it yields CASSLVGGFDYGYTF. The rearrangement links TRBV5-8 to TRBJ1-2; 7 positions match TRBD1. This CDR3 region has 15 residues. With 0 bases clipped from V and 3 bases from J, the junction kept 5 bases outside the gene matches. Germline-derived CDR1 and CDR2 are SGHTS and YDEGEE.

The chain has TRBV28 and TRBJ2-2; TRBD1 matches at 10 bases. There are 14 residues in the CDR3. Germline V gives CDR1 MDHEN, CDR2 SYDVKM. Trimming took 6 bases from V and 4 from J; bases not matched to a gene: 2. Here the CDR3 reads CASSRTGGTGELFF. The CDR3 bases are TGTGCCAGCAGCCGGACAGGGGGCACCGGGGAGCTGTTTTTT.

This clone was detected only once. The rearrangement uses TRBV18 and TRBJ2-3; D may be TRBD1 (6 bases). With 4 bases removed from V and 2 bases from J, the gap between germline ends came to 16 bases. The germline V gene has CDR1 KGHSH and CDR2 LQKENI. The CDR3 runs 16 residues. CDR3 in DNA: TGTGCCAGCTCACATAGCCCCGCAGGGGTCACAGATACGCAGTATTTT. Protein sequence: CASSHSPAGVTDTQYF.

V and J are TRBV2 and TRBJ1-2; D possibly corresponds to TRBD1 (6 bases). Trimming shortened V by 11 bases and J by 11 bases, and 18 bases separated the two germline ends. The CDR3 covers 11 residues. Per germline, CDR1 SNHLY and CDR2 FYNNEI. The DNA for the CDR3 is TGTGCCGGTCGGGGGGCAGAAATATACACCTTC. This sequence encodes CAGRGAEIYTF.

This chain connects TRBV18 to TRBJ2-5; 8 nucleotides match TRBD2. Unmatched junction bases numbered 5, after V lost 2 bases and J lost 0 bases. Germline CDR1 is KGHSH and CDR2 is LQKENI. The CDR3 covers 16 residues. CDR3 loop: CASSPGGLVHQETQYF. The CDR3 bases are TGTGCCAGCTCACCAGGGGGACTAGTACACCAAGAGACCCAGTACTTC.

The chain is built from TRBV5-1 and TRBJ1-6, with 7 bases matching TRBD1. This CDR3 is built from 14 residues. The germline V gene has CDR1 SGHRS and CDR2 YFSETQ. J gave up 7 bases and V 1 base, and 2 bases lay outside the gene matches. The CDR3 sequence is CASSLKGANSPLHF. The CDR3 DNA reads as TGCGCCAGCAGCTTGAAGGGGGCAAATTCACCCCTCCACTTT.

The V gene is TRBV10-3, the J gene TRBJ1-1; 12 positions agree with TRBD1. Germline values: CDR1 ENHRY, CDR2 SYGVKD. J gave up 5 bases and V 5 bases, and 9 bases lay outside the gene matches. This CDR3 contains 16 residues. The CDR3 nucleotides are TGTGCCATCAGTTTAACGGGACAGGGGGCGAGAACTGAAGCTTTCTTT. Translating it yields CAISLTGQGARTEAFF.

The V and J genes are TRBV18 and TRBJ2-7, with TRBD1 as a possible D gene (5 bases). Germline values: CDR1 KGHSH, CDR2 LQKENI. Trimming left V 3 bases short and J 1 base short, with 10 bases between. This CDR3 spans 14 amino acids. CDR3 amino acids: CASSPLGPSYEQYF. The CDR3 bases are TGTGCCAGCTCACCCTTGGGGCCTTCCTACGAGCAGTACTTC.

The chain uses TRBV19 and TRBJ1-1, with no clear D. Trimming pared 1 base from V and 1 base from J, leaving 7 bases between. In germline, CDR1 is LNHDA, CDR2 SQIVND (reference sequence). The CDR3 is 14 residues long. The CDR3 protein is CASSIAPGNTEAFF. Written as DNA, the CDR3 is TGTGCCAGTAGTATAGCGCCCGGGAACACTGAAGCTTTCTTT.

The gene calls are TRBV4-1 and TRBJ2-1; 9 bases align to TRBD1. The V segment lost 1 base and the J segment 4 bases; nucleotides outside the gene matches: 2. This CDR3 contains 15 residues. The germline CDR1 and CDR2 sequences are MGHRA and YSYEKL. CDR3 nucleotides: TGCGCCAGCAGCCAAGTGGGACAGGGTTACAATGAGCAGTTCTTC. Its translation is CASSQVGQGYNEQFF.

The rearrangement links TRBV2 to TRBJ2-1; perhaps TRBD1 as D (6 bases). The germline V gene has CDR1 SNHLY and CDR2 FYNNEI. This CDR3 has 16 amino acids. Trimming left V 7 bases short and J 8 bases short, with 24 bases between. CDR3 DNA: TGTGCCAGCATCGGTACTTTGGGGGCTGAGATGGATGAGCAGTTCTTC. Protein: CASIGTLGAEMDEQFF.

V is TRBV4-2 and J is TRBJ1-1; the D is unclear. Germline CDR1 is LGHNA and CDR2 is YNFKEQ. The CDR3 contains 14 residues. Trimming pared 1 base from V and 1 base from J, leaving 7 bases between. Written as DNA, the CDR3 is TGTGCCAGCAGCCAAGGCGCCGGGAACACTGAAGCTTTCTTT. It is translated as CASSQGAGNTEAFF.